A single sample is the source of the 24 T cell receptor beta chains below, sequenced in a study of cytomegalovirus exposure and HLA in healthy donors. The data were produced by immunoSEQ multiplex PCR, yet TCRdb's version contains in-frame clones alone and is incomplete. The sample yields under 200,000 clones, about 88% seen once. Sequencing input: PBMCs. The receptors originated from a woman aged 18-29 years in good health and CMV-seronegative.

CDR3 in amino acids: CASSPGTSGHKNIQYF. The CDR3 coding sequence is TGTGCCAGCAGCCCGGGGACTAGCGGACACAAAAACATTCAGTACTTC. The V call is TRBV5-6, the J call TRBJ2-4; 11 bases agree with TRBD2. Germline V lookup: CDR1 SGHDT, CDR2 YYEEEE. The CDR3 spans 16 residues. The V segment lost 4 bases and the J segment 3 bases; nucleotides outside the gene matches: 6.

CDR3 sequence reads: CASSLRSGGGAYNEQFF. The CDR3 DNA is TGTGCCAGCAGCCTAAGAAGTGGCGGGGGAGCATACAATGAGCAGTTCTTC. The rearrangement links TRBV9 to TRBJ2-1; 7 positions agree with TRBD2. The CDR3 is made up of 17 amino acids. CDR1 and CDR2 (germline): SGDLS, YYNGEE. The junction had 14 bases not matched to a gene; V was cut back by 4 bases and J by 4 bases.

This chain joins TRBV19 and TRBJ2-7; TRBD1 aligns across 7 bases. The CDR3 runs to 13 residues. Germline lookup yields CDR1 LNHDA and CDR2 SQIVND (reference sequence). The V gene end was trimmed by 10 bases and the J gene end by 1 base; junction bases not matched to a gene: 7. Here the CDR3 reads CATSGTASYEQYF. The CDR3 DNA is TGTGCCACCTCCGGGACAGCTTCCTACGAGCAGTACTTC.

The chain links TRBV6-1 to TRBJ1-1; D is unclear. Germline assignment: CDR1 MNHNS and CDR2 SASEGT. The CDR3 is 14 amino acids. Trimming took off 4 bases at V and 1 base at J, with 10 bases between the two ends. The CDR3 spells CASSAPTWNTEAFF. The CDR3 DNA is TGTGCCAGCAGTGCTCCTACCTGGAACACTGAAGCTTTCTTT.

The chain employs TRBV4-1 and TRBJ2-3; TRBD1 matches 7 bases. Germline V gene lookup returns CDR1 MGHRA and CDR2 YSYEKL. This CDR3 has 16 residues. J gave up 0 bases and V 4 bases, and 7 bases lay outside the gene matches. CDR3 residues: CASSRRDSLSTDTQYF. CDR3 in DNA: TGCGCCAGCAGCCGCCGGGACAGCTTAAGCACAGATACGCAGTATTTT.

This clone appeared a few times. V usage is TRBV5-1 and J usage is TRBJ2-7; D is perhaps TRBD1 (5 bases). The CDR3 sequence is 12 residues long. V lost 0 bases and J 5 bases, leaving 6 bases between the germline ends. CDR1 is SGHRS and CDR2 is YFSETQ in the germline V gene. CDR3 amino acids: CASSLVGHEQYF. The CDR3, as DNA: TGCGCCAGCAGCTTGGTGGGGCACGAGCAGTACTTC.

This clone was recorded a few times. The J gene is TRBJ1-4, the V gene TRBV2; 10 bases align to TRBD1. Trimming cost V 6 bases and J 7 bases; bases outside gene matches: 5. CDR3 length: 14 amino acids. Germline values: CDR1 SNHLY, CDR2 FYNNEI. CDR3 residues: CASSDRGRGEKLFF. The CDR3 nucleotides read TGTGCCAGCAGCGACAGGGGGCGAGGTGAAAAACTGTTTTTT.

The table lists this clone with a count of one. V is TRBV4-3 and J is TRBJ2-3; TRBD2 agrees at 11 bases. Looked up from germline, CDR1 is LGHNA and CDR2 is YSLEER. This CDR3 comprises 17 residues. Unmatched junction bases numbered 11, after V lost 8 bases and J lost 1 base. CDR3 protein: CASAGGLAGGGTDTQYF. Written as DNA, the CDR3 is TGCGCCAGCGCGGGGGGGCTAGCGGGAGGAGGCACAGATACGCAGTATTTT.

The J gene is TRBJ2-5, the V gene TRBV4-3; no definite D call. The CDR3 is made up of 13 amino acids. The ends were cut back, 4 bases at V and 5 bases at J, with 11 bases in the middle. Looked up from germline, CDR1 is LGHNA and CDR2 is YSLEER. The CDR3 region is CASSRDPVETQYF. CDR3 in DNA: TGCGCCAGCAGCCGAGACCCTGTTGAGACCCAGTACTTC.

This clone came up once. The chain is built from TRBV6-6 and TRBJ2-7; 9 bases agree with TRBD2. From germline, CDR1 is MNHNY and CDR2 SVGAGI (reference sequence). Germline trimming cut 4 bases from V and 6 bases from J; bases unmatched to any gene: 4. This CDR3 has 13 amino acids. The CDR3 here is CASSSLAGGEQYF. CDR3 sequence (DNA): TGTGCCAGCAGTTCACTAGCGGGTGGCGAGCAGTACTTC.

This rearrangement joins TRBV19 to TRBJ1-1; D ambiguous. Trimming took 3 bases from V and 3 from J, leaving 14 bases between them. This CDR3 comprises 15 residues. Looked up from germline, CDR1 is LNHDA and CDR2 is SQIVND (reference sequence). CDR3 DNA: TGTGCCAGTAGTATCCAAAACCGGGGTTACACTGAAGCTTTCTTT. Protein product: CASSIQNRGYTEAFF.

J is TRBJ2-7 and V is TRBV6-5, with 11 nucleotides matching TRBD1. Germline values: CDR1 MNHEY, CDR2 SVGAGI. V dropped 2 bases and J dropped 1; count of bases not matched to a gene: 4. This CDR3 contains 16 residues. CDR3 nucleotides: TGTGCCAGCAGTTACGCCCGGGACAGGGGGTCCTACGAGCAGTACTTC. It specifies CASSYARDRGSYEQYF.

This clone was seen just once. The chain uses TRBV27 and TRBJ1-2; 11 bases are shared with TRBD1. In germline, CDR1 is MNHEY, CDR2 SMNVEV (reference sequence). The V and J ends lost 4 bases and 7 bases, in that order; junction bases with no gene match: 11. The CDR3 sequence is 16 residues long. The CDR3 nucleotides are TGTGCCAGCAGTTCGCCGGGACAGGGGGTCGAGGGTGGCTACACCTTC. It encodes CASSSPGQGVEGGYTF.

The rearrangement uses TRBV5-6 and TRBJ2-7; TRBD1 aligns across 7 bases. After removal of 4 bases from V and 5 bases from J, the junction contained 6 bases not matched to a gene. From germline, CDR1 is SGHDT and CDR2 YYEEEE. This CDR3 contains 13 residues. The CDR3 protein is CASSANTGDEQYF. The CDR3 DNA sequence: TGTGCCAGCAGCGCCAATACAGGGGACGAGCAGTACTTC.

The chain uses TRBV25-1 and TRBJ2-1, with a tentative D call TRBD2 (6 bases). Germline V CDR1 and CDR2: MGHDK, SYGVNS. Trimming cost V 4 bases and J 7 bases, with 14 bases left between them. The CDR3 covers 14 residues. CDR3 bases: TGTGCCAGCAGTGGGACATCCCGGGGGAATGAGCAGTTCTTC. The encoded protein is CASSGTSRGNEQFF.

This chain links TRBV7-9 with TRBJ2-7, with a weak D call TRBD1 (5 bases). The CDR3 totals 17 residues. Looked up from germline, CDR1 is SEHNR and CDR2 is FQNEAQ (reference sequence). V lost 4 bases, J lost 4 bases, and 23 bases lay in between. CDR3 in DNA: TGTGCCAGCAGCTCCATTCCCAGTGGGGCCTTGGGTTACGAGCAGTACTTC. This codes for CASSSIPSGALGYEQYF.

The rearrangement links TRBV19 to TRBJ1-2; 7 nucleotides align to TRBD1. The ends lost 5 bases at V and 7 bases at J; junction bases unmatched: 4. The germline V gene encodes CDR1 LNHDA and CDR2 SQIVND (reference sequence). The CDR3 consists of 12 residues. CDR3 protein: CASSAGQVGYTF. As DNA, the CDR3 is TGTGCCAGTAGTGCCGGACAGGTTGGCTACACCTTC.

The CDR3 DNA is TGTGCCAGCAGCCCCCTCTTAACGAGCGCTACGTCGGCAGATACGCAGTATTTT. Protein: CASSPLLTSATSADTQYF. This chain joins TRBV9 and TRBJ2-3; D uncertain. The ends were cut back, 4 bases at V and 4 bases at J, with 25 bases in the middle. This CDR3 region has 18 residues. Germline V gene lookup returns CDR1 SGDLS and CDR2 YYNGEE.

In DNA, the CDR3 is TGTGCCACCAGCCCCCGGGACAGGGGAGCTCCCACCTTC. Residues: CATSPRDRGAPTF. The chain carries TRBV15 and TRBJ1-2; 10 bases fit TRBD1. CDR1 is LNHNV and CDR2 is YYDKDF in the germline V gene (reference sequence). The CDR3 consists of 13 residues. The J segment lost 13 bases and the V segment lost 5 bases, leaving 10 bases of the junction unmatched. The full variable domain, its missing parts supplied by reference TRBV15 and TRBJ1-2, is DAMVIQNPRYQVTQFGKPVTLSCSQTLNHNVMYWYQQKSSQAPKLLFHYYDKDFNNEADTPDNFQSRRPNTSFCFLDIRSPGLGDTAMYLCATSPRDRGAPTFGSGTRLTVV.

This chain links TRBV5-8 with TRBJ2-1, with D possibly matching TRBD2 (5 bases). Per the germline V gene, CDR1 is SGHTS and CDR2 is YDEGEE. V gave up 4 bases and J gave up 12 bases, with 17 bases separating them. The CDR3 has 13 amino acids. The CDR3 bases are TGTGCCAGCAGCCCCGGGTCGGGGTGGGGGCAGTTCTTC. Amino acids: CASSPGSGWGQFF.

CDR3 nucleotide sequence: TGTGCCAGCAGCCCGTTCCCCGGGACAGGGAATCCATCCTACGAGCAGTACTTC. Amino acid sequence: CASSPFPGTGNPSYEQYF. This chain links TRBV12-1 with TRBJ2-7; TRBD1 is the table's D call, not checked against the DNA. TRBV12-1 is a pseudogene locus. The length of the CDR3 is 18 residues.

This chain connects TRBV5-1 to TRBJ1-1; 9 bases map to TRBD1. The length of the CDR3 is 15 residues. Germline assignment: CDR1 SGHRS and CDR2 YFSETQ. Trimming cost V 0 bases and J 6 bases; bases outside gene matches: 6. The CDR3: CASSLEGQGWAEAFF. The CDR3 DNA reads as TGCGCCAGCAGCTTGGAGGGACAGGGTTGGGCTGAAGCTTTCTTT.

The rearrangement joins TRBV10-3 to TRBJ2-5; 9 bases are a match to TRBD1. The germline V gene has CDR1 ENHRY and CDR2 SYGVKD. The CDR3 runs to 15 residues. V trimming: 5 bases; J trimming: 3 bases; junction bases outside the gene matches: 7. CDR3: CAISPGTGIEETQYF. CDR3 in DNA: TGTGCCATCAGTCCCGGGACAGGGATTGAAGAGACCCAGTACTTC.

The V gene is TRBV5-6, the J gene TRBJ1-2; 9 bases are a match to TRBD1. The ends lost 3 bases at V and 4 bases at J; junction bases unmatched: 7. This CDR3 has 15 residues. Germline-derived CDR1 and CDR2 are SGHDT and YYEEEE. CDR3 DNA sequence: TGTGCCAGCAGCTCGTACGGGACAGGGACCTATGGCTACACCTTC. It encodes CASSSYGTGTYGYTF.